This T cell receptor (beta chain) was documented in a study of vaccination effects on CD4 cells after COVID-19. Study details: Ahead of sequencing, the ViraFEST assay grew antigen-specific CD4+ T cells using viral peptide pools.

Details on this clone: What it recognizes is unknown.

With 3 bases removed from V and 1 base from J, the gap between germline ends came to 13 bases. Germline assignment: CDR1 SGHRS and CDR2 YFSETQ. This CDR3 region has 15 residues. Study-level points and caveats: Small numbers of convalescent patients limited the study. It also lacked early post-infection timepoints. Long after vaccination, the clones induced by infection and by vaccine shrank markedly in size.

Data came from immunoSEQ multiplex PCR; TCRdb stores just in-frame clones and leaves some out. This table holds 70,000 or so clones, 73% found once. Culturing for around 10 days preceded CD4+ T cell isolation. Each participant was given two doses of one vaccine (BNT162b2 or mRNA-1273). The TCR originated in a human donor who received a COVID-19 vaccine. The chain couples TRBV5-1 to TRBJ1-2; D unclear. Material: CD4+ T cells from PBMCs cultured without peptide, obtained after COVID-19 vaccination. CDR3: CASSSSGRDNYGYTF. CDR3 DNA: TGCGCCAGCAGCTCGTCAGGAAGGGATAACTATGGCTACACCTTC.